These T cell receptor beta chains were read from a single sample in a study of CD8 T cells in Susac syndrome. TCRdb ran MiXCR on the immunoSEQ multiplex PCR reads and lists one entry per CDR3 protein. The data show more than 150,000 distinct CDR3 sequences, with approximately 96% seen just once and roughly 0.098% held by the top ten. The sequencing input was CD4+ T cells from PBMCs. Receptor source: a human donor with Susac syndrome. CDR3s include the opening cysteine and the closing phenylalanine or tryptophan. The D gene is left open where the match is weak. Clone sizes are given selectively: once, few, many, or a class where the clone is expanded.

-	TRBV19	-	TRBJ1-5	14	CASSSDRQRMPQHF	TGTGCCAGTAGTTCCGACAGGCAGCGGATGCCCCAGCATTTT
-	TRBV6-2/TRBV6-3	once	TRBJ2-2	13	CASSRMSVGELFF	TGTGCCAGCAGCCGCATGAGCGTCGGGGAGCTGTTTTTT
-	TRBV30	-	TRBJ1-5	14	CAWSRGSGNQPQHF	TGTGCCTGGTCCAGGGGCAGTGGCAATCAGCCCCAGCATTTT
-	TRBV6-6	-	TRBJ1-6	13	CASMHTDNSPLHF	TGTGCCAGCATGCATACTGATAATTCACCCCTCCACTTT
-	TRBV20-1	-	TRBJ2-7	14	CSARGSGDPYEQYF	TGCAGTGCGCGGGGGTCAGGGGATCCCTACGAGCAGTACTTC
TRBD2	TRBV12-3/TRBV12-4	-	TRBJ2-2	15	CASSLPGTSGGELFF	TGTGCCAGCAGCCTACCCGGGACTAGCGGCGGGGAGCTGTTTTTT
TRBD1	TRBV7-6	few	TRBJ1-2	15	CASSPRTGSIYGYTF	TGTGCCAGCAGCCCACGGACAGGTTCTATCTATGGCTACACCTTC
TRBD2	TRBV20-1	-	TRBJ2-1	12	CSARTGTSVQFF	TGCAGTGCTAGAACCGGGACTAGCGTGCAGTTCTTC
-	TRBV6-1	-	TRBJ2-1	19	CASTDGRRGLTSSYNEQFF	TGTGCCAGCACCGACGGCCGACGGGGGCTAACGAGCTCCTACAATGAGCAGTTCTTC
-	TRBV7-3	-	TRBJ1-6	16	CASSLGWGRTTSPLHF	TGTGCCAGCAGCTTAGGCTGGGGCCGGACCACTTCACCCCTCCACTTT
-	TRBV5-1	-	TRBJ2-2	16	CASSLGPAPNTGELFF	TGCGCCAGCAGCTTGGGGCCTGCCCCGAACACCGGGGAGCTGTTTTTT
TRBD1	TRBV7-2	-	TRBJ2-3	15	CASSLGGQGLDTQYF	TGTGCCAGCAGCTTAGGGGGACAGGGGTTAGATACGCAGTATTTT
-	TRBV9	-	TRBJ1-1	14	CASSAMLGNTEAFF	TGTGCCAGCAGCGCGATGCTCGGGAACACTGAAGCTTTCTTT
TRBD1	TRBV6-5	-	TRBJ2-7	15	CASSLTGAVFHEQYF	TGTGCCAGCAGCCTAACAGGGGCGGTTTTCCACGAGCAGTACTTC
-	TRBV20-1	-	TRBJ1-5	15	CSASGARFANQPQHF	TGCAGTGCTAGCGGGGCAAGATTCGCCAATCAGCCCCAGCATTTT
TRBD2	TRBV10-3	once	TRBJ2-1	16	CAISLMTSGGANEQFF	TGTGCCATCAGTCTAATGACTAGCGGGGGTGCTAATGAGCAGTTCTTC
TRBD1	TRBV30	-	TRBJ1-3	17	CAWSPDRGAYSGNTIYF	TGTGCCTGGAGTCCGGACAGGGGGGCCTACTCTGGAAACACCATATATTTT
-	TRBV7-9	-	TRBJ2-7	12	CASSLDPYEQYF	TGTGCCAGCAGCTTAGATCCGTACGAGCAGTACTTC
-	TRBV6-6	-	TRBJ1-1	10	CASSSPEAFF	TGTGCCAGCAGCTCACCTGAAGCTTTCTTT
-	TRBV5-1	-	TRBJ1-1	14	CASSLDRVHTEAFF	TGCGCCAGCAGCTTGGACAGGGTCCACACTGAAGCTTTCTTT
TRBD2	TRBV6-5	-	TRBJ2-7	17	CASSYGGYSGGPYEQYF	TGTGCCAGCAGTTACGGTGGTTATAGCGGGGGGCCCTACGAGCAGTACTTC
-	TRBV6-2/TRBV6-3	-	TRBJ2-7	16	CASSYSFWGLSYEQYF	TGTGCCAGCAGTTACTCCTTCTGGGGACTCAGCTACGAGCAGTACTTC